This TCR beta chain stems from a study of T cells in localized non-small cell lung cancer (dated by TCRdb to between 2020 and 2021). General notes on the study: The study analyzed T cell repertoires of 200 to 250 early-stage NSCLC patients, comparing tumors and uninvolved tumor-adjacent lungs. The cohort was made up of around 220 treatment-naive NSCLC patients whose localized lung tumors had been resected. Of the NSCLC patients, 129 were male and approximately 97 were female, and the mean age was approximately 66 years. Overall study results and their limits: Uninvolved tumor-adjacent lung showed the highest T cell clonality, higher than tumor, which suggests more focused antigenic responses in the uninvolved tumor-adjacent lung. A median of around 50 of the top 100 tumor clones were detected in paired uninvolved adjacent lung, and 28 of these tumor clones were also found among the top 100 clones of the paired uninvolved adjacent lung. Higher blood T cell density associated with longer overall survival, while higher adjacent-lung clonality associated with shorter survival. Because multi-region sequencing of the tumors was not done, intratumor heterogeneity could not be ruled out. Because the study design was exploratory, TCR variables were selected using unadjusted p-values without false-discovery rate correction.

The immunoSEQ Assay was used to sequence TCR beta CDR3 regions from DNA. On the study's bioinformatics: T cell density was computed as TCR beta template counts normalized to usable DNA estimated by amplifying housekeeping genes. Richness was estimated with the preseqR package, extrapolating to 400,000 templates for PBMC samples and 120,000 templates for tissue samples. Clonality was defined by subtracting Pielou's evenness from one. Tissue-enriched TCRs were identified through differential abundance testing performed on productive amino-acid clonotypes, with a minimum total count of 5 and an alpha of 0.1. The Jaccard Index and the Morisita Overlap Index were used to measure how much the repertoires overlapped between compartments. GLIPH grouped TCR beta CDR3s together with public tetramer-defined viral CDR3s, and a viral motif had to include at least three viral sequences and show V-gene enrichment. This is the immuneACCESS table as TCRdb keeps it, with only in-frame sequences that have V and J called. A part of the clones is gone; compared with another copy, unresolved V genes explain less than half, and the rest is unexplained. That table supplies the V and J calls and clone size; D and trimming were determined from the DNA. The sample data list roughly 20,000 clones, and about 90% of these were observed just once. Jointly, the top ten make up less than 3% of the sample.

At diagnosis, tumor, uninvolved tumor-adjacent lung and peripheral blood were collected and then preserved as a mix of FFPE and fresh-frozen material. For TCR repertoire profiling, blood samples were analyzed in the form of peripheral blood mononuclear cells. V drops 3 bases and J drops 7 bases, leaving 11 bases in between. Its CDR3 holds 13 amino acids, cysteine through phenylalanine. The entry retains the CDR3 DNA only, 39 bases that are in frame from base 1. Per the germline V gene (reference sequence), SGHNT is the CDR1 and YYREEE is the CDR2. Turning to this clone: The specificity of this receptor is unknown. Per-base qualities were not stored, and no clone one base away is much larger.

This receptor was obtained from a woman aged 40 to 75 with stage I lung adenocarcinoma. This chain is built from TRBV5-4 and TRBJ1-5; the D segment could be TRBD1, given 5 matching bases. The sequenced sample was peripheral blood, obtained before any cancer treatment. The CDR3 protein: CASSSGGGQPQHF. The bases read TGTGCCAGCAGCTCGGGGGGGGGACAGCCCCAGCATTTT.